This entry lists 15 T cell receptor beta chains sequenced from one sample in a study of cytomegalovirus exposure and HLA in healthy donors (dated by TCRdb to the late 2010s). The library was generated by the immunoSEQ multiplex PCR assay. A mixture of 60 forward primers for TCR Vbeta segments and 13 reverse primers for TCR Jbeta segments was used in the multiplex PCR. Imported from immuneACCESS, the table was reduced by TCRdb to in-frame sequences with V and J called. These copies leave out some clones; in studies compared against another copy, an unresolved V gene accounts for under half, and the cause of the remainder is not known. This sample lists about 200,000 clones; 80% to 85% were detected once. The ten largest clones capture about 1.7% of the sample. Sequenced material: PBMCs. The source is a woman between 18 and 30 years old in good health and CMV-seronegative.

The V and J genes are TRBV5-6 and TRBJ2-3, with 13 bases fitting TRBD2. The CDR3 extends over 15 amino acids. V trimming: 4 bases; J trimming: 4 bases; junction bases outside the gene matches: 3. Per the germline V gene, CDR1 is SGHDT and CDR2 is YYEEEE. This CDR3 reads CASSPGLAGADTQYF. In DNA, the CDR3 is TGTGCCAGCAGCCCCGGACTAGCGGGGGCAGATACGCAGTATTTT.

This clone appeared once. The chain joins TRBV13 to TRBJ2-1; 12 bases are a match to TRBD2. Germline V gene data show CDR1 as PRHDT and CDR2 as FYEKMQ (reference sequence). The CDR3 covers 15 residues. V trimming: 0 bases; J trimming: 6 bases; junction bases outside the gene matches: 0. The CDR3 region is CASSLGTSGSNEQFF. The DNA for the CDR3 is TGTGCCAGCAGCTTAGGGACTAGCGGGAGCAATGAGCAGTTCTTC.

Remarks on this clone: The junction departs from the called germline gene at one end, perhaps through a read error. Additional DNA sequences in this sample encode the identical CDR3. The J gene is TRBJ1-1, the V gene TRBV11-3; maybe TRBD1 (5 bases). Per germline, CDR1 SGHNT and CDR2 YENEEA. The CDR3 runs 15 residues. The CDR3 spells CASSLDQGSNTEAFF. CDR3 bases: TGTGCCAGCAGCTTAGATCAGGGCTCGAACACTGAGGCTTTCTTT.

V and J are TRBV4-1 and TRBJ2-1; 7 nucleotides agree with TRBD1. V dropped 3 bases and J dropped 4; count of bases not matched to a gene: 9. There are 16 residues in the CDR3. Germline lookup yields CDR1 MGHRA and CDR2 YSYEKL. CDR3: CASSHPPGGFYNEQFF. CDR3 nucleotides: TGCGCCAGCAGCCACCCCCCAGGGGGTTTTTACAATGAGCAGTTCTTC.

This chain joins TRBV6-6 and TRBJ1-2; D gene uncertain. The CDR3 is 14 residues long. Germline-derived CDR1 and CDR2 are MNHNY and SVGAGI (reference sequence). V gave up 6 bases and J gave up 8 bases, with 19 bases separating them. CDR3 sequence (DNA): TGTGCCAGCAGCCCCCGGGAGACGGTGGGGGGCTACACCTTC. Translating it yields CASSPRETVGGYTF.

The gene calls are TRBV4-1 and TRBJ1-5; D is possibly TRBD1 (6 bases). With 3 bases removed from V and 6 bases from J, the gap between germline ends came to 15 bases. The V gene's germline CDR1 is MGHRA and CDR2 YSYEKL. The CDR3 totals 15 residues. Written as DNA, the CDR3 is TGCGCCAGCAGCCAGGGGGACACTAAAGGTCAGCCCCAGCATTTT. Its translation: CASSQGDTKGQPQHF.

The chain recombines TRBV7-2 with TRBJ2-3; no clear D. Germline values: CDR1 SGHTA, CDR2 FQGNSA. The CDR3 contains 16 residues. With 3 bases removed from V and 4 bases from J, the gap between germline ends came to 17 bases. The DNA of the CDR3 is TGTGCCAGCAGCTTTATAGACTCCCTTATATCAGATACGCAGTATTTT. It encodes CASSFIDSLISDTQYF.

DNA of the CDR3: TGTGCCAGCAGTTTGGGCAGCTTCTCTGGAAACACCATATATTTT. This translates into CASSLGSFSGNTIYF. The genes are TRBV6-5 and TRBJ1-3; D gene unclear. V lost 4 bases and J lost 0, with 10 bases in between. Germline V gene lookup returns CDR1 MNHEY and CDR2 SVGAGI. CDR3 length equals 15 residues.

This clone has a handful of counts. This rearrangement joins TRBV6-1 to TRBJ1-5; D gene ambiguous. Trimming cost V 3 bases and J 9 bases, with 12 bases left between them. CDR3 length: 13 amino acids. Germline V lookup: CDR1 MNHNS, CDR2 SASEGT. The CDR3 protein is CASSDAGMWPQHF. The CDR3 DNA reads TGTGCCAGCAGTGACGCGGGTATGTGGCCCCAGCATTTT.

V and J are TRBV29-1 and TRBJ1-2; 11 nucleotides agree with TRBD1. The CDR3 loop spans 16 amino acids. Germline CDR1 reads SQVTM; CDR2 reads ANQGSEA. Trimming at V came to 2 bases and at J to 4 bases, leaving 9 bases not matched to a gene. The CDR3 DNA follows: TGCAGCGTTGAATTCCTGGGACAGGGGGGAGCCTATGGCTACACCTTC. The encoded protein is CSVEFLGQGGAYGYTF.

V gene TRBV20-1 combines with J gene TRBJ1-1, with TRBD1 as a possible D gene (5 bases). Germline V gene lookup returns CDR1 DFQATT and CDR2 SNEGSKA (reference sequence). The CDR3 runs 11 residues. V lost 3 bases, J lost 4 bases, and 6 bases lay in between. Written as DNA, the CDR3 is TGCAGTGCTAGGGGGGGCACTGAAGCTTTCTTT. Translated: CSARGGTEAFF.

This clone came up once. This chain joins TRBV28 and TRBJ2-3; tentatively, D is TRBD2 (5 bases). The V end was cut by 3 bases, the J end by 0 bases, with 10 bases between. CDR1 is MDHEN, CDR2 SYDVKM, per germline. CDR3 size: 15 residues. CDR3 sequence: CASSLRAVSTDTQYF. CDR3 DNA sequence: TGTGCCAGCAGTTTGAGAGCGGTGAGCACAGATACGCAGTATTTT.

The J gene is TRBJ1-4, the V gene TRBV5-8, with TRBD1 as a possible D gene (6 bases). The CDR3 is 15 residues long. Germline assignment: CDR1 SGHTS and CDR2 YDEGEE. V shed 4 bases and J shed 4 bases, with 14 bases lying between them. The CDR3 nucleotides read TGTGCCAGCAGCCTGACAAGGGGGATTAATGAAAAACTGTTTTTT. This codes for CASSLTRGINEKLFF.

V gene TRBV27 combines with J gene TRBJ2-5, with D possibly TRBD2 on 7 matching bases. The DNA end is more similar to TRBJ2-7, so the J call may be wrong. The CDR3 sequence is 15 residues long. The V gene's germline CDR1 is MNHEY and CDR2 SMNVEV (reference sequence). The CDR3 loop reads CASSTGGARVYEQYF. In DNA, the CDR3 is TGTGCCAGCAGTACTGGGGGGGCGAGGGTCTACGAGCAGTACTTC.

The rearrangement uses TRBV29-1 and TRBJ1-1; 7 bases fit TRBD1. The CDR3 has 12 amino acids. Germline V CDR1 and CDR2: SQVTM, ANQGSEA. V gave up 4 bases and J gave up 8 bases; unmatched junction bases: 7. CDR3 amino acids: CSVGQGSREAFF. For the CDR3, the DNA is TGCAGCGTTGGACAGGGAAGTAGAGAAGCTTTCTTT.